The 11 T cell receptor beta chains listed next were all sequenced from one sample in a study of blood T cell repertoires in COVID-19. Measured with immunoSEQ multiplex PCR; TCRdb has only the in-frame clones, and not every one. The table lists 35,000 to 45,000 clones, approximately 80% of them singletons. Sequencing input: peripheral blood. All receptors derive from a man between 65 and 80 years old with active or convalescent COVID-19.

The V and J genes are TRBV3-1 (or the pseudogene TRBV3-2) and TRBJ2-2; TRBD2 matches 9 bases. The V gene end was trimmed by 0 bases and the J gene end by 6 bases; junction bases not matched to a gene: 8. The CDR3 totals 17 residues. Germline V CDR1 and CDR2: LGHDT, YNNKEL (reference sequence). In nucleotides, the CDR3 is TGTGCCAGCAGCCAAGATCCGGCGGGGGGGTCCGCCGGGGAGCTGTTTTTT. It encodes CASSQDPAGGSAGELFF.

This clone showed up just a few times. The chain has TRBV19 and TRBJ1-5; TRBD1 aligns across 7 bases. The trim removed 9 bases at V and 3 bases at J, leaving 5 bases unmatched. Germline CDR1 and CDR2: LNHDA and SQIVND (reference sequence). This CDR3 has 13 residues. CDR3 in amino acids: CASGTAFNQPQHF. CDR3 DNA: TGTGCCAGCGGGACAGCCTTCAATCAGCCCCAGCATTTT.

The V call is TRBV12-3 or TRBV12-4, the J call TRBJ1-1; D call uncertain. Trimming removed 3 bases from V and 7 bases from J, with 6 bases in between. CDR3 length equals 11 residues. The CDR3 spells CASSFSSEAFF. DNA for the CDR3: TGTGCCAGCAGTTTCTCTAGTGAAGCTTTCTTT.

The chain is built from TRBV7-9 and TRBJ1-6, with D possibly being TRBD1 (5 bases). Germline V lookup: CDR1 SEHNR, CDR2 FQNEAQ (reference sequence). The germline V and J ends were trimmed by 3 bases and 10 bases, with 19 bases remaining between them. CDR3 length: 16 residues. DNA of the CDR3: TGTGCCAGCAGCTTGCGCCGGGGGAGGGACGGATCACCCCTCCACTTT. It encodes CASSLRRGRDGSPLHF.

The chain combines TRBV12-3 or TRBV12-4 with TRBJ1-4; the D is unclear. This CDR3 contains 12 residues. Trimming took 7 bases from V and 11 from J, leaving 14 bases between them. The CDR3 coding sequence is TGTGCCAGCACCGCGGACTTTGTGAAACTGTTTTTT. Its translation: CASTADFVKLFF.

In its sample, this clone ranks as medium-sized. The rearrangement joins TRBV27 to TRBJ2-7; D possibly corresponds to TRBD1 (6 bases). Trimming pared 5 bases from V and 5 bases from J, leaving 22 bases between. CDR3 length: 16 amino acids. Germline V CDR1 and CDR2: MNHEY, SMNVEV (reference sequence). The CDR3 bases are TGTGCCAGCAGTACCTTGACAGGTAGGAGTATCGACGAGCAGTACTTC. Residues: CASSTLTGRSIDEQYF.

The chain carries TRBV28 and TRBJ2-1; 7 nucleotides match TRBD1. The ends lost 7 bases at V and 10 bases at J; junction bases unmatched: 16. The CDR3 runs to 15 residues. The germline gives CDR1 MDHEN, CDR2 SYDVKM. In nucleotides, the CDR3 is TGTGCCAGCACCCCGTCCCTCCAAGGACAGGTAGAGCAGTTCTTC. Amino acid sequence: CASTPSLQGQVEQFF.

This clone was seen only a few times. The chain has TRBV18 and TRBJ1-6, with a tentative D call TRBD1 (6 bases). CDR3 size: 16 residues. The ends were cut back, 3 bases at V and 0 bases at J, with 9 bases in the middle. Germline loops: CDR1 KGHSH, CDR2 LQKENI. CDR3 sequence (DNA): TGTGCCAGCTCACCCACAGGGAGCTCCTATAATTCACCCCTCCACTTT. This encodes CASSPTGSSYNSPLHF.

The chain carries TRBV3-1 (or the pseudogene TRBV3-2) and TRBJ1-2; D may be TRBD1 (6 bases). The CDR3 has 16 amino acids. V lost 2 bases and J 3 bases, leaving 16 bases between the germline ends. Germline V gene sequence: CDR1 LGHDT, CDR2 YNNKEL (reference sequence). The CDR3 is CASSQPEGVGDYGYTF. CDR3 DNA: TGTGCCAGCAGCCAACCAGAGGGGGTAGGTGACTATGGCTACACCTTC.

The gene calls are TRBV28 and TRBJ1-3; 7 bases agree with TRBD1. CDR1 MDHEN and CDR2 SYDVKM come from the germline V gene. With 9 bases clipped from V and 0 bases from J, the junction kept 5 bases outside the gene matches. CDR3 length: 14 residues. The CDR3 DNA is TGTGCCAGTAGGGACAGTTTCTCTGGAAACACCATATATTTT. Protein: CASRDSFSGNTIYF.

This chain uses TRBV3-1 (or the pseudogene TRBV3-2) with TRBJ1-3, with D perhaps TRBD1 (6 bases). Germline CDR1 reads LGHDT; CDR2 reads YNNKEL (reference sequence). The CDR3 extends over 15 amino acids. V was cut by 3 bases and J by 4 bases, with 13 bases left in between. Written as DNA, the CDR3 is TGTGCCAGCAGCCAGGGGGCCCTCTCCGGAAACACCATATATTTT. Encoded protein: CASSQGALSGNTIYF.